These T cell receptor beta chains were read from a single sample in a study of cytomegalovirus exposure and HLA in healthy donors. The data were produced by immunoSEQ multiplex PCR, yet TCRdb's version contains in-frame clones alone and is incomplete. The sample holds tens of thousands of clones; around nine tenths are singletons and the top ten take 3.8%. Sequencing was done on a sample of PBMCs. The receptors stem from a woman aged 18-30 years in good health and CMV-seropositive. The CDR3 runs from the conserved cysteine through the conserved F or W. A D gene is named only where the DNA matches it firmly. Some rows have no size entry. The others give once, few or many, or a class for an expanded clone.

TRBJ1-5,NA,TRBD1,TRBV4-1,TGCGCCAGCAGCCAAGAGGGGGACAGCTATCAGCCCCAGCATTTT,CASSQEGDSYQPQHF
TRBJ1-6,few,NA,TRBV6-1,TGTGCCAGCAGTGACAGCTATAATTCACCCCTCCACTTT,CASSDSYNSPLHF
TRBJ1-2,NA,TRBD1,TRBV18,TGTGCCAGCTCACCTCAGGACAGGGTAGTCTATGGCTACACCTTC,CASSPQDRVVYGYTF
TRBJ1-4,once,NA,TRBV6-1,TGTGCCAGCAGTGAAGGAGGGAATTATGAAAAACTGTTTTTT,CASSEGGNYEKLFF
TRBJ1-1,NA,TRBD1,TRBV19,TGTGCCAGTAGTCCCGACAGGGGGCCGGGCACTGAAGCTTTCTTT,CASSPDRGPGTEAFF
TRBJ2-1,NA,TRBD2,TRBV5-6,TGTGCCAGCAGCCCCGGGACTAGCGGGGCCTACAATGAGCAGTTCTTC,CASSPGTSGAYNEQFF
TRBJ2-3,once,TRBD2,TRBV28,TGTGCCAGCCTTACTAGCGGCACAGATACGCAGTATTTT,CASLTSGTDTQYF
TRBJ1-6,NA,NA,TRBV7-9,TGTGCCAGCAGCTTAGCGGGAGGGTTCGTTTCACCCCTCCACTTT,CASSLAGGFVSPLHF
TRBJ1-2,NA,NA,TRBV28,TGTGCCAGCAGTTTAGGGAGAGATGGCTACACCTTC,CASSLGRDGYTF
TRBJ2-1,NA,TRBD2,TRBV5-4,TGTGCCAGCAACCTGGGACTAGCGAGACACAATGAGCAGTTCTTC,CASNLGLARHNEQFF
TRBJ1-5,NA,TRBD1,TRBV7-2,TGTGCCAGCAGCTTAGAAAGGGGGCTCAATCAGCCCCAGCATTTT,CASSLERGLNQPQHF
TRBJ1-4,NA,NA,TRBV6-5,TGTGCCAGCAGTTACTCGCGGGGATTCGGGGAAAAACTGTTTTTT,CASSYSRGFGEKLFF
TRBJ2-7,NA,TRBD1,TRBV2,TGTGCCAGCAGTGAAAGACAGGGGCCAGCCTACGAGCAGTACTTC,CASSERQGPAYEQYF
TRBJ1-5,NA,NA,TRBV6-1,TGTGCCAGCAGTGAATCGTCGGTCGGCAATCAGCCCCAGCATTTT,CASSESSVGNQPQHF
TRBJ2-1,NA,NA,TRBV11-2,TGTGCCAGCAGCCACGGACAGAACAATGAGCAGTTCTTC,CASSHGQNNEQFF
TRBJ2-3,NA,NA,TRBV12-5,TGTGCTAGTGGTTTGGTACGAGGAGTAGCCTCGGCTCCCGATACGCAGTATTTT,CASGLVRGVASAPDTQYF
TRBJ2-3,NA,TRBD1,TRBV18,TGTGCCAGCTCAAGAGGGACAGGAAGAAGCACAGATACGCAGTATTTT,CASSRGTGRSTDTQYF
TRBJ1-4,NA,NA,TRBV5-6,TGTGCCAGCAGCGGGAGGACTATTGGTGAAAAACTGTTTTTT,CASSGRTIGEKLFF
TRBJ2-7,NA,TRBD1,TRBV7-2,TGTGCCAGCAGCTTAGCTGGACAGGGGTACGAGCAGTACTTC,CASSLAGQGYEQYF
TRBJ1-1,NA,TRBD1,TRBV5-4,TGTGCCAGCAGCCCCTCGCGACAGGGCCACACTGAAGCTTTCTTT,CASSPSRQGHTEAFF
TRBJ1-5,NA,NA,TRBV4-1,TGCGCCAGCAGCCCCTACTTTGCGGGCAATCAGCCCCAGCATTTT,CASSPYFAGNQPQHF
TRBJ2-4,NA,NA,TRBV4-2,TGTGCCAGCAGCCAAGATAGGGGGGAGGGACCCAAAAACATTCAGTACTTC,CASSQDRGEGPKNIQYF
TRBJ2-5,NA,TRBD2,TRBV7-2,TGTGCCAGCAGCTCCGGGACTAGCGGGGGGGATCCGTACCAAGAGACCCAGTACTTC,CASSSGTSGGDPYQETQYF
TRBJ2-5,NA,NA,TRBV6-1,TGTGCCAGCATGTTGGTCGGGAGTGGGGGAGAGACCCAGTACTTC,CASMLVGSGGETQYF